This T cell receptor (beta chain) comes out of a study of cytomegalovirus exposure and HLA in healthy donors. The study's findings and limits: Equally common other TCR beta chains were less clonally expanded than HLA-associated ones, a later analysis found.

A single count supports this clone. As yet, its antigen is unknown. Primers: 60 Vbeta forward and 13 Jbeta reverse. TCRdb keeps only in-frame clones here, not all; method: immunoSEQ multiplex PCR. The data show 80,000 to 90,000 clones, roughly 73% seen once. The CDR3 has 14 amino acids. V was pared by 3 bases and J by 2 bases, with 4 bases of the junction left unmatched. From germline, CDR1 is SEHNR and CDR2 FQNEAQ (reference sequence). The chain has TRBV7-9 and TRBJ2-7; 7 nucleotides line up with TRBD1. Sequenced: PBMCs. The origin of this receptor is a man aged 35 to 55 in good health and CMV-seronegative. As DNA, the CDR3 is TGTGCCAGCAGCTTCCTGGGACAGACCTACGAGCAGTACTTC. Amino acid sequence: CASSFLGQTYEQYF. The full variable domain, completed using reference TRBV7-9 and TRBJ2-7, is DTGVSQNPRHKITKRGQNVTFRCDPISEHNRLYWYRQTLGQGPEFLTYFQNEAQLEKSRLLSDRFSAERPKGSFSTLEIQRTEQGDSAMYLCASSFLGQTYEQYFGPGTRLTVT.